This T cell receptor beta chain was identified during a study of OX40 agonist ivuxolimab in advanced cancers. Turning to the study itself: Treatment of patients was with ivuxolimab, an agonistic anti-OX40 (CD134) antibody.

A single count supports this clone. Baseline was the first blood sampling point, followed by cycle 4 day 1 and cycle 7 day 1. CDR1 is SGHAT and CDR2 is FQNNGV in the germline V gene. The CDR3 sequence is 14 residues long. The V gene lost 8 bases and the J gene lost 8 bases, with 20 bases spanning the gap. The assay was immunoSEQ multiplex PCR, and TCRdb's table has in-frame clones only and misses some. This table has approximately 90,000 clones, about 87% appearing once. Sequenced material: CD4+ or CD8+ T cells sorted from blood, taken in a trial of the OX40 agonist ivuxolimab. The sequence was collected from an adult with an advanced solid tumor such as melanoma, head and neck, liver or kidney cancer. The chain carries TRBV11-2 and TRBJ2-3, with D perhaps TRBD1 or TRBD2 (7 bases each). Written as DNA, the CDR3 is TGTGCCAGCGGCGCAGGGGGGGCGGGCGTTACGCAGTATTTT. Protein: CASGAGGAGVTQYF.